Reported below is one TCR beta chain. From germline, CDR1 is MDHEN and CDR2 SYDVKM. The CDR3 is 14 residues long. In the PCR, 60 Vbeta and 13 Jbeta primers were used. The assay was immunoSEQ multiplex PCR, and TCRdb's table has in-frame clones only and misses some. This table has some 180,000 clones, nearly 80% appearing once. This entry comes from a study of cytomegalovirus exposure and HLA in healthy donors. The V and J genes are TRBV28 and TRBJ1-6; D might be TRBD1 (6 bases). This receptor was obtained from a female donor in good health and CMV-seronegative. The sample comprised PBMCs. The CDR3 sequence is CAQQSQGPNSPLHF. For the CDR3, the DNA is TGTGCTCAGCAGAGTCAGGGGCCCAATTCACCCCTCCACTTT.